This T cell receptor beta chain was identified during a study of T cell responses to AZD1222 COVID-19 vaccine. Regarding the study as a whole: Breadth and depth of Spike-specific TCRs rose after two AZD1222 doses. Clonal diversity may have been underestimated in mostly white British donors.

As for this clone: The antigen remains undetermined.

The CDR3 is 16 amino acids. V gave up 4 bases and J gave up 10 bases, with 21 bases separating them. The germline gives CDR1 SGHDT, CDR2 YYEEEE. The repertoire was sequenced with immunoSEQ multiplex PCR; TCRdb's copy has only in-frame clones and lacks some. The data contain about 100,000 clones, 87% of them singletons. J is TRBJ1-6 and V is TRBV5-6, with D possibly TRBD1 on 5 matching bases. Sample: peripheral blood, taken on day 0 of MenACWY control vaccination. This TCR was recovered from an adult in good health. The CDR3 loop reads CASSGGTGQAGSPLHF. The DNA for the CDR3 is TGTGCCAGCAGCGGGGGGACTGGTCAGGCGGGGTCACCCCTCCACTTT.